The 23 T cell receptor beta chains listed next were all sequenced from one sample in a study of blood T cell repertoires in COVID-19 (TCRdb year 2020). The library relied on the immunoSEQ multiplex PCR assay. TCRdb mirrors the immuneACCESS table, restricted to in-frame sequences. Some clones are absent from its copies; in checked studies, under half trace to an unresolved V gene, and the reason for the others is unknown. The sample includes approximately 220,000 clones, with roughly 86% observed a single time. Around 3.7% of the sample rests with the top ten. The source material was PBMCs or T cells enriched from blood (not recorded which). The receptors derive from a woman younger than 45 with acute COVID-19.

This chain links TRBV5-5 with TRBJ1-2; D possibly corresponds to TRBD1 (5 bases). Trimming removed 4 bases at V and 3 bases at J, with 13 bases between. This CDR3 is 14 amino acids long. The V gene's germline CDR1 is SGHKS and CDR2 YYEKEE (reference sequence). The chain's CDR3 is CASSISRADYGYTF. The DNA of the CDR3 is TGTGCCAGCAGCATTTCCAGGGCCGACTATGGCTACACCTTC.

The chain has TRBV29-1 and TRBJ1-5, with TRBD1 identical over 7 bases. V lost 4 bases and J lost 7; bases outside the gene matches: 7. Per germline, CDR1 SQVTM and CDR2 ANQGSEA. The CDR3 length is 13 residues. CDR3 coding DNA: TGCAGCGTTGCACAGGGGTGGGAACAGCCCCAGCATTTT. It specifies CSVAQGWEQPQHF. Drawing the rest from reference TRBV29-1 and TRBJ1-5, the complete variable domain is SAVISQKPSRDICQRGTSLTIQCQVDSQVTMMFWYRQQPGQSLTLIATANQGSEATYESGFVIDKFPISRPNLTFSTLTVSNMSPEDSSIYLCSVAQGWEQPQHFGDGTRLSIL.

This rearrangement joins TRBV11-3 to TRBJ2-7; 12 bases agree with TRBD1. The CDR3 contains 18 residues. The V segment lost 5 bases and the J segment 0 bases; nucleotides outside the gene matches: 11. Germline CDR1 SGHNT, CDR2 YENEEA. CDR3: CASSPGQGAFGDSYEQYF. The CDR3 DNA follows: TGTGCCAGCAGCCCGGGACAGGGGGCGTTCGGGGACTCCTACGAGCAGTACTTC.

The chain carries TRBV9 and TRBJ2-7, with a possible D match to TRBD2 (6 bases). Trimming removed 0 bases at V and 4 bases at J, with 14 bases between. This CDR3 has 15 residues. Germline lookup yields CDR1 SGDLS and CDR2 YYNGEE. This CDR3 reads CASSVEAGPKYEQYF. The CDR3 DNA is TGTGCCAGCAGCGTAGAGGCGGGACCAAAATACGAGCAGTACTTC. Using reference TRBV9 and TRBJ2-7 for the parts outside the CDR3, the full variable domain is DSGVTQTPKHLITATGQRVTLRCSPRSGDLSVYWYQQSLDQGLQFLIQYYNGEERAKGNILERFSAQQFPDLHSELNLSSLELGDSALYFCASSVEAGPKYEQYFGPGTRLTVT.

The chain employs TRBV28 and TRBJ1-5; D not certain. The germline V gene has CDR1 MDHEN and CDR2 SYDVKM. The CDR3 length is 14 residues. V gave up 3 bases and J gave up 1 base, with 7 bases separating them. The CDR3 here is CASSFPFSNQPQHF. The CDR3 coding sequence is TGTGCCAGCAGTTTCCCCTTCAGCAATCAGCCCCAGCATTTT.

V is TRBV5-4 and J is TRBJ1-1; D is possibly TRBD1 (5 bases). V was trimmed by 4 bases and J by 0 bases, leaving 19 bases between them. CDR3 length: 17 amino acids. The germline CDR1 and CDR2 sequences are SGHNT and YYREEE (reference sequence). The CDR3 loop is CASSGRGVSLMNTEAFF. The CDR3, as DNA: TGTGCCAGCAGCGGGCGGGGGGTCTCCCTTATGAACACTGAAGCTTTCTTT.

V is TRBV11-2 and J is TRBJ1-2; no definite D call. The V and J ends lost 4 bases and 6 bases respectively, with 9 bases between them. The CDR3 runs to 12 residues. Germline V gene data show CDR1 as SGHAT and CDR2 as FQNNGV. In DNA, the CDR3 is TGTGCCAGCAGCTCCCCTTCTGATGGCTACACCTTC. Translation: CASSSPSDGYTF.

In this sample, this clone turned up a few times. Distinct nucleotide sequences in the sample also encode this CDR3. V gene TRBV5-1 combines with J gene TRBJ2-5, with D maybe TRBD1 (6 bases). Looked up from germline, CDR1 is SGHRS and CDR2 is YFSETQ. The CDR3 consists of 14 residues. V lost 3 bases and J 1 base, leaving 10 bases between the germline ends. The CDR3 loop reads CASSSGTSQETQYF. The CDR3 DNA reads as TGCGCCAGCAGCTCCGGGACAAGCCAAGAGACCCAGTACTTC.

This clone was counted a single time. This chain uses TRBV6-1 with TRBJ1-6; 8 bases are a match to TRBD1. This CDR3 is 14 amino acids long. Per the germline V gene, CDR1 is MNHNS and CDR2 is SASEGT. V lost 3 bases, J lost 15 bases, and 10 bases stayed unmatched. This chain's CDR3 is CASSDGDRTLLLHF. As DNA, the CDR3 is TGTGCCAGCAGTGATGGGGACAGGACTTTGCTCCTCCACTTT.

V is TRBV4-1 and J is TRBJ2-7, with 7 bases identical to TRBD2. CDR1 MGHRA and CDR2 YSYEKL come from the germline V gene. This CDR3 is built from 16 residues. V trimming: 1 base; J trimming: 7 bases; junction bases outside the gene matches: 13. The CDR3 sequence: CASSQGPGGMVGEQYF. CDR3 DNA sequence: TGCGCCAGCAGCCAAGGCCCGGGGGGTATGGTTGGGGAGCAGTACTTC.

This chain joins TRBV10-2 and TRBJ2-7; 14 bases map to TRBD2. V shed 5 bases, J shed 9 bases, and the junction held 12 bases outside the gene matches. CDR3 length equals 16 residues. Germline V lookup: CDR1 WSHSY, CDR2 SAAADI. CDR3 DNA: TGCGCCAGCAGTACCCTAGGACTAGCGGGGGGTTCGGGGCAGTACTTC. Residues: CASSTLGLAGGSGQYF.

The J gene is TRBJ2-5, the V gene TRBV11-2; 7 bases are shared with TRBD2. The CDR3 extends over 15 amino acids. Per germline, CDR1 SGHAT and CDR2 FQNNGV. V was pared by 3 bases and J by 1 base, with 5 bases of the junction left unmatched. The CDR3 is CASSLGWGGQETQYF. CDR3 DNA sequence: TGTGCCAGCAGCTTGGGTTGGGGGGGCCAAGAGACCCAGTACTTC.

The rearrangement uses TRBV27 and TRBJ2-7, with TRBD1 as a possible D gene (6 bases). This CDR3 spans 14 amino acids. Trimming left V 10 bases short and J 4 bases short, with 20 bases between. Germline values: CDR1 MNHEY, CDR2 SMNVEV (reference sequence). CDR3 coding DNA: TGTGCCACCGGGCCAGGACAGTTCGATTACGAGCAGTACTTC. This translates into CATGPGQFDYEQYF.

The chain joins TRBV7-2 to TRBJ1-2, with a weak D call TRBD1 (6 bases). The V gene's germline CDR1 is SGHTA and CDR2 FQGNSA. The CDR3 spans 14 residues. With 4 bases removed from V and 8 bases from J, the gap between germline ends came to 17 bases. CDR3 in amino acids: CASSSLQGWEGYTF. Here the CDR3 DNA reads TGTGCCAGCAGCTCTCTACAGGGTTGGGAAGGCTACACCTTC.

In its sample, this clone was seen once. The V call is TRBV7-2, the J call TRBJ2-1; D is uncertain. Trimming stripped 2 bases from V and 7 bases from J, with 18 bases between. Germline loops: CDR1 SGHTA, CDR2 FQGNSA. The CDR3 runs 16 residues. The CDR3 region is CASSLSSRSLRNEQFF. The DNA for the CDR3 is TGTGCCAGCAGCTTATCTTCCAGGTCCCTCCGGAATGAGCAGTTCTTC.

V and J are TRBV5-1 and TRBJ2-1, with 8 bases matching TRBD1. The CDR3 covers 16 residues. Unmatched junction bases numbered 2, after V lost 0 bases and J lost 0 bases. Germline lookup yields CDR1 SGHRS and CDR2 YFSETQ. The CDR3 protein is CASSLDTGGSYNEQFF. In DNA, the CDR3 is TGCGCCAGCAGCTTGGACACAGGGGGCTCCTACAATGAGCAGTTCTTC.

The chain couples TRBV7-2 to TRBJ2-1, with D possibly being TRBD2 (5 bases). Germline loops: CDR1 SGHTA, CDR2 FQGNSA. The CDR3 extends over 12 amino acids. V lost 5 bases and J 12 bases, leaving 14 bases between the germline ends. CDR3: CASSITSRVQFF. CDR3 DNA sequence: TGTGCCAGCAGCATCACTAGTAGGGTGCAGTTCTTC. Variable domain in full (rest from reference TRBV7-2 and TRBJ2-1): GAGVSQSPSNKVTEKGKDVELRCDPISGHTALYWYRQSLGQGLEFLIYFQGNSAPDKSGLPSDRFSAERTGGSVSTLTIQRTQQEDSAVYLCASSITSRVQFFGPGTRLTVL.

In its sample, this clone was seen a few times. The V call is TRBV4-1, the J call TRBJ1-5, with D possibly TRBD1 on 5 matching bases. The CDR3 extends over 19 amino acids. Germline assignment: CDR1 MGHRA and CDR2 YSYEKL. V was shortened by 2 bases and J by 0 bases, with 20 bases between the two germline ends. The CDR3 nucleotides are TGCGCCAGCAGCCAAACAGGCCCCGAAGAGATTAATAGCAATCAGCCCCAGCATTTT. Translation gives CASSQTGPEEINSNQPQHF.

CDR3 amino acids: CASQYAINEKLFF. Here the CDR3 DNA reads TGCGCCAGCCAGTATGCAATAAATGAAAAACTGTTTTTT. The V call is TRBV5-1, the J call TRBJ1-4, with D uncertain. This CDR3 comprises 13 residues. Germline V gives CDR1 SGHRS, CDR2 YFSETQ. The V gene lost 7 bases and the J gene lost 5 bases, with 12 bases spanning the gap.

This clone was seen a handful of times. This CDR3 is CAWSPRDRGLVAEAFF. CDR3 coding DNA: TGTGCCTGGAGTCCCCGGGACAGGGGGCTGGTCGCTGAAGCTTTCTTT. V is TRBV30 and J is TRBJ1-1; 12 positions match TRBD1. The length of the CDR3 is 16 residues. With 2 bases clipped from V and 6 bases from J, the junction kept 10 bases outside the gene matches. Germline V gene sequence: CDR1 GTSNPN, CDR2 SVGIG (reference sequence).

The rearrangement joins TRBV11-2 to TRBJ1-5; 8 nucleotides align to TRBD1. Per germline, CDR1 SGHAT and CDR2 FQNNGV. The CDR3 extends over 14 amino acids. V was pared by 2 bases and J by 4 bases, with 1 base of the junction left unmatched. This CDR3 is CASSLTGGNQPQHF. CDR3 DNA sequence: TGTGCCAGCAGCTTAACAGGGGGTAATCAGCCCCAGCATTTT.

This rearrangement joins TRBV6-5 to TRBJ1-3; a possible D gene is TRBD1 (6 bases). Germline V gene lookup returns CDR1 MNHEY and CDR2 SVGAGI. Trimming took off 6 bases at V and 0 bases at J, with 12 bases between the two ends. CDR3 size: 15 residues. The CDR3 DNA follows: TGTGCCAGCAGGAGGGACACCCCCTCTGGAAACACCATATATTTT. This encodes CASRRDTPSGNTIYF.

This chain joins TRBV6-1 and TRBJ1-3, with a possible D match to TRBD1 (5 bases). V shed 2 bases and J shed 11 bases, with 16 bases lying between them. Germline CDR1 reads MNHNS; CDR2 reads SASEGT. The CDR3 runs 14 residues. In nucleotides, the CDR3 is TGTGCCAGCAGTGAAACAGGTCTGAGCCCTTCCATATATTTT. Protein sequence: CASSETGLSPSIYF.